These 12 T cell receptor beta chains originate from one sample sequenced in a study of CD8 T cells in Susac syndrome. RNA amounts of about 0.5 to 1 ug underwent reverse transcription with random hexamers. TCRdb called the immunoSEQ multiplex PCR reads again in MiXCR, with one record for every CDR3 protein. Of 150,000 to 200,000 distinct CDR3 sequences listed, 95% are singletons. The specimen sequenced was CD8+ T cells from PBMCs. These TCRs come from a human donor with multiple sclerosis.

The rearrangement links TRBV29-1 to TRBJ2-1; either TRBD1 or TRBD2 may fit D (5 bases each). The CDR3 covers 14 residues. Germline lookup yields CDR1 SQVTM and CDR2 ANQGSEA. The V and J ends lost 7 bases and 3 bases respectively, with 16 bases between them. This chain's CDR3 is CSGRDPNNYNEQFF. The CDR3 DNA is TGCAGCGGCCGGGACCCTAACAACTACAATGAGCAGTTCTTC.

The V and J genes are TRBV9 and TRBJ2-1; D unresolved. The ends were cut back, 2 bases at V and 0 bases at J, with 9 bases in the middle. CDR3 length equals 15 residues. Germline lookup yields CDR1 SGDLS and CDR2 YYNGEE. CDR3 DNA sequence: TGTGCCAGCAGCGTTGGGCGTAGCTCCTACAATGAGCAGTTCTTC. This gives the protein CASSVGRSSYNEQFF.

The table lists this clonotype with a count of one. The chain combines TRBV28 with TRBJ2-7; D possibly corresponds to TRBD1 (5 bases). Germline V CDR1 and CDR2: MDHEN, SYDVKM. The V end was cut by 3 bases, the J end by 6 bases, with 9 bases between. CDR3 size: 12 residues. This CDR3 is CASSFRAPEQYF. The CDR3 region has the DNA TGTGCCAGCAGTTTCAGGGCCCCCGAGCAGTACTTC.

The chain employs TRBV13 and TRBJ2-3; 9 positions match TRBD2. Germline CDR1 reads PRHDT; CDR2 reads FYEKMQ (reference sequence). The V gene end was trimmed by 5 bases and the J gene end by 2 bases; junction bases not matched to a gene: 11. This CDR3 contains 17 residues. The CDR3 nucleotides read TGTGCCAGCAGCACCACCTATAGCGGGGGTTCCACAGATACGCAGTATTTT. It specifies CASSTTYSGGSTDTQYF.

The gene calls are TRBV3-1 and TRBJ2-5; D not certain. Deletions cut 2 bases from V and 0 bases from J, with 10 bases between. CDR3 size: 15 residues. Germline V gene lookup returns CDR1 LGHDT and CDR2 YNNKEL (reference sequence). The CDR3 nucleotides are TGTGCCAGCAGCCAATATGGCGGATACCAAGAGACCCAGTACTTC. Translation gives CASSQYGGYQETQYF.

This chain joins TRBV12-3 or TRBV12-4 and TRBJ2-3; the D is unclear. The V and J ends lost 3 bases and 1 base respectively, with 8 bases between them. The CDR3 is 14 amino acids. CDR3: CASSFSIGTDTQYF. For the CDR3, the DNA is TGTGCCAGCAGTTTCTCTATCGGCACAGATACGCAGTATTTT.

The V and J genes are TRBV5-1 and TRBJ1-1; D is uncertain. CDR3 length equals 12 residues. Looked up from germline, CDR1 is SGHRS and CDR2 is YFSETQ. Trimming stripped 2 bases from V and 3 bases from J, with 5 bases between. The CDR3 spells CASSFGHTEAFF. CDR3 sequence (DNA): TGCGCCAGCAGCTTCGGGCACACTGAAGCTTTCTTT.

This rearrangement joins TRBV7-9 to TRBJ2-1; D gene uncertain. V was pared by 5 bases and J by 6 bases, with 20 bases between. This CDR3 spans 16 amino acids. Germline CDR1 and CDR2: SEHNR and FQNEAQ (reference sequence). This chain's CDR3 is CASSPLPSPLGNEQFF. In DNA form, the CDR3 reads TGTGCCAGCAGCCCTCTCCCCTCCCCTTTGGGCAATGAGCAGTTCTTC.

The V and J genes are TRBV20-1 and TRBJ1-5, with D possibly matching TRBD1 (6 bases). The CDR3 contains 14 residues. Germline CDR1 DFQATT, CDR2 SNEGSKA (reference sequence). V lost 5 bases and J 2 bases, leaving 13 bases between the germline ends. The CDR3 region is CSAGGGLGNQPQHF. The CDR3 DNA follows: TGCAGTGCTGGAGGGGGTTTGGGCAATCAGCCCCAGCATTTT.

The chain joins TRBV24-1 to TRBJ2-7, with D unclear. This CDR3 spans 11 amino acids. CDR1 is KGHDR, CDR2 SFDVKD, per germline. The V and J ends lost 12 bases and 3 bases respectively, with 11 bases between them. The CDR3 region has the DNA TGTGCCCTTCAGTTAGTCTACGAGCAGTACTTC. It codes for CALQLVYEQYF.

This clonotype was seen only a few times. The V call is TRBV7-9, the J call TRBJ2-3; D is unresolved. V was shortened by 6 bases and J by 3 bases, with 7 bases between the two germline ends. Looked up from germline, CDR1 is SEHNR and CDR2 is FQNEAQ (reference sequence). This CDR3 has 12 amino acids. The CDR3 DNA is TGTGCCAGCAGTCCGTATACAGATACGCAGTATTTT. It codes for CASSPYTDTQYF.

The rearrangement joins TRBV12-3 or TRBV12-4 to TRBJ2-3; the D gene is possibly TRBD1 (6 bases). The CDR3 has 15 amino acids. V was cut by 6 bases and J by 2 bases, with 15 bases left in between. In DNA, the CDR3 is TGTGCCAGCAGCTATCTAGGGGGTCCCACAGATACGCAGTATTTT. Translating it yields CASSYLGGPTDTQYF.